The present entry profiles one T cell receptor (beta chain) with its context. The antigen is not known. Clones were sequenced by immunoSEQ multiplex PCR, and TCRdb holds only the in-frame ones, with some missing. Found here are about 130,000 clones, 91% of them singletons; the top ten hold approximately 2%. This sample was included in a study of T cell responses to AZD1222 COVID-19 vaccine. Study outcomes and limitations: After two AZD1222 doses, spike-specific TCR breadth and depth rose versus day 0. Every sample of the repertoires postdated the peak T cell response.

The sample consisted of peripheral blood, taken 28 days after the second AZD1222 dose. The source is an adult who received the AZD1222 COVID-19 vaccine.

The CDR3 DNA is TGCGCCAGCAGCGGCGGAGAGAGGTACAATGAGCAGTTCTTC. Its protein is CASSGGERYNEQFF. The rearrangement links TRBV5-1 to TRBJ2-1; D remains ambiguous. The CDR3 has 14 amino acids. The V end lost 4 bases, the J end lost 4 bases, and 12 bases lay between the germline ends. CDR1 is SGHRS and CDR2 is YFSETQ in the germline V gene.